These 16 T cell receptor beta chains were sequenced from one sample in a study of CD8+ T cells in alopecia areata. Treatment in this sample: oral pan-JAK inhibitor, 5-10 mg twice daily. The sequencing template was cDNA reverse transcribed from extracted RNA. Only in-frame clones appear in the TCRdb table, and some are missing; sequencing was by immunoSEQ multiplex PCR. The repertoire includes approximately 150,000 clones, more than 85% of them detected once, and over 10% sits in the top ten. The specimen comprised CD8+ T cells sorted from blood, sampled at week 4, from a patient treated with tofacitinib. Every receptor here comes from a human donor with alopecia areata.

J is TRBJ2-5 and V is TRBV7-8, with TRBD2 identical over 11 bases. Losses at the gene ends were 4 bases for V and 3 bases for J; bases not matched to a gene: 16. CDR3 length: 19 amino acids. Germline V gene lookup returns CDR1 SGHVS and CDR2 FQNEAQ. The CDR3 coding sequence is TGTGCCAGCAGCTCCAACATCCACATACATAGCGGGGGGGAAGAGACCCAGTACTTC. It codes for CASSSNIHIHSGGEETQYF.

The chain couples TRBV5-8 to TRBJ2-7, with a tentative D call TRBD2 (5 bases). This CDR3 is 13 amino acids long. Germline lookup yields CDR1 SGHTS and CDR2 YDEGEE. V was cut by 4 bases and J by 4 bases, with 12 bases left in between. The CDR3 sequence: CASSLGGLYEQYF. CDR3 nucleotides: TGTGCCAGCAGCCTAGGCGGGCTATACGAGCAGTACTTC. Variable domain in full (rest from reference TRBV5-8 and TRBJ2-7): EAGVTQSPTHLIKTRGQQATLRCSPISGHTSVYWYQQALGLGLQFLLWYDEGEERNRGNFPPRFSGRQFPNYSSELNVNALELEDSALYLCASSLGGLYEQYFGPGTRLTVT.

J is TRBJ2-1 and V is TRBV7-6; 10 positions match TRBD2. The CDR3 runs 16 residues. J lost 10 bases, V lost 2 bases, and 11 bases had no gene match. In germline, CDR1 is SGHVS, CDR2 FNYEAQ. For the CDR3, the DNA is TGTGCCAGCAGCTTATTAGTTCTAGCGGGAGTCCGGGAGCAGTTCTTC. As protein: CASSLLVLAGVREQFF.

The V gene is TRBV25-1, the J gene TRBJ2-7, with TRBD1 matching over 12 bases. The CDR3 contains 14 residues. V lost 5 bases and J lost 7; bases outside the gene matches: 6. The V gene's germline CDR1 is MGHDK and CDR2 SYGVNS. CDR3: CASSSGTGGREQYF. The DNA for the CDR3 is TGTGCCAGCAGTAGCGGGACAGGGGGCCGGGAGCAGTACTTC.

V and J are TRBV10-1 and TRBJ1-2, with D unresolved. The CDR3 consists of 13 residues. V was clipped by 3 bases and J by 4 bases, with 9 bases between them. The germline V gene has CDR1 WNHNN and CDR2 SYGVQD (reference sequence). The CDR3 coding sequence is TGCGCCAGCAGTGATGCGGAAGGCTATGGCTACACCTTC. Its protein product is CASSDAEGYGYTF.

The J gene is TRBJ1-5, the V gene TRBV25-1; TRBD1 might be the D (5 bases). Trimming removed 2 bases at V and 6 bases at J, with 14 bases between. The CDR3 is 15 amino acids. Per the germline V gene, CDR1 is MGHDK and CDR2 is SYGVNS. The CDR3: CASSEDSGYGQPQHF. The DNA for the CDR3 is TGTGCCAGCAGTGAAGACAGCGGATATGGTCAGCCCCAGCATTTT.

V is TRBV29-1 and J is TRBJ2-2, with unresolved D. CDR3 length: 10 residues. The V gene's germline CDR1 is SQVTM and CDR2 ANQGSEA. The V gene lost 7 bases and the J gene lost 7 bases, with 7 bases spanning the gap. The DNA for the CDR3 is TGCAGCGCCCTTAGCGGGGAGCTGTTTTTT. Its translation is CSALSGELFF.

The J gene is TRBJ2-1, the V gene TRBV27, with 11 nucleotides matching TRBD1. The CDR3 is made up of 15 amino acids. Germline lookup yields CDR1 MNHEY and CDR2 SMNVEV (reference sequence). The ends lost 5 bases at V and 3 bases at J; junction bases unmatched: 3. The CDR3 loop reads CASSPGTGGYNEQFF. CDR3 nucleotides: TGTGCCAGCAGTCCCGGGACAGGGGGCTACAATGAGCAGTTCTTC.

The chain links TRBV2 to TRBJ2-1, with 10 bases identical to TRBD2. Germline-derived CDR1 and CDR2 are SNHLY and FYNNEI. V was clipped by 8 bases and J by 15 bases; unmatched bases: 7. CDR3 size: 11 residues. The CDR3 nucleotides are TGTGCCAGCGACGTAGGGACTAGCGCGTTCTTC. Its translation: CASDVGTSAFF. Full variable domain (rest looked up from reference TRBV2 and TRBJ2-1): EPEVTQTPSHQVTQMGQEVILRCVPISNHLYFYWYRQILGQKVEFLVSFYNNEISEKSEIFDDQFSVERPDGSNFTLKIRSTKLEDSAMYFCASDVGTSAFFGPGTRLTVL.

The J gene is TRBJ2-7, the V gene TRBV7-9; D might be TRBD2 (5 bases). Trimming removed 2 bases at V and 2 bases at J, with 10 bases between. The CDR3 is 14 residues long. CDR1 and CDR2 (germline): SEHNR, FQNEAQ (reference sequence). CDR3 sequence: CASSLTRVPYEQYF. The CDR3 DNA is TGTGCCAGCAGCTTAACTAGAGTACCCTACGAGCAGTACTTC. Full variable domain (outside the CDR3, taken from reference TRBV7-9 and TRBJ2-7): DTGVSQNPRHKITKRGQNVTFRCDPISEHNRLYWYRQTLGQGPEFLTYFQNEAQLEKSRLLSDRFSAERPKGSFSTLEIQRTEQGDSAMYLCASSLTRVPYEQYFGPGTRLTVT.

The chain carries TRBV2 and TRBJ1-2; D is unclear. Trimming removed 6 bases at V and 8 bases at J, with 10 bases between. Germline CDR1 and CDR2: SNHLY and FYNNEI. The CDR3 is made up of 11 amino acids. CDR3 bases: TGTGCCAGCAGAAATGTACAGGGCTACACCTTC. Protein: CASRNVQGYTF. Together with reference TRBV2 and TRBJ1-2, the CDR3 gives the full variable domain: EPEVTQTPSHQVTQMGQEVILRCVPISNHLYFYWYRQILGQKVEFLVSFYNNEISEKSEIFDDQFSVERPDGSNFTLKIRSTKLEDSAMYFCASRNVQGYTFGSGTRLTVV.

This clone was seen only once. The chain employs TRBV27 and TRBJ2-7, with 11 bases fitting TRBD1. The germline V gene has CDR1 MNHEY and CDR2 SMNVEV (reference sequence). V lost 2 bases and J lost 6; bases outside the gene matches: 9. The CDR3 contains 16 residues. CDR3 DNA sequence: TGTGCCAGCAGTTTAGACACCGGGACAGGGGGGTCCGAGCAGTACTTC. Translating it yields CASSLDTGTGGSEQYF.

This clone has a handful of counts. The V and J genes are TRBV7-9 and TRBJ2-5; D unclear. V was trimmed by 7 bases and J by 3 bases, leaving 9 bases between them. Germline V gene sequence: CDR1 SEHNR, CDR2 FQNEAQ (reference sequence). The CDR3 totals 12 residues. The CDR3 region is CASTTMKETQYF. In DNA, the CDR3 is TGTGCCAGCACCACAATGAAAGAGACCCAGTACTTC.

The V call is TRBV13, the J call TRBJ2-7, with D perhaps matching TRBD2 (5 bases). The CDR3 has 16 residues. CDR1 is PRHDT, CDR2 FYEKMQ, per germline (reference sequence). V lost 0 bases, J lost 2 bases, and 14 bases lay in between. The CDR3: CASSLGLTGSAYEQYF. CDR3 DNA: TGTGCCAGCAGCTTAGGCCTTACGGGGTCCGCCTACGAGCAGTACTTC.

The chain uses TRBV19 and TRBJ2-3; D unresolved. CDR1 is LNHDA, CDR2 SQIVND, per germline (reference sequence). The CDR3 contains 11 residues. Trimming took off 7 bases at V and 6 bases at J, with 8 bases between the two ends. This chain's CDR3 is CASIGIDTQYF. CDR3 in DNA: TGTGCCAGTATAGGAATCGATACGCAGTATTTT.

This clone occurred once. The chain joins TRBV30 to TRBJ2-1; no definite D call. Trimming cost V 7 bases and J 1 base, with 14 bases left between them. The CDR3 is 14 residues long. Germline V lookup: CDR1 GTSNPN, CDR2 SVGIG (reference sequence). CDR3 in DNA: TGTGCCTCCACGGGTAGCTGGTCCTACAATGAGCAGTTCTTC. Residues: CASTGSWSYNEQFF.